This TCR beta chain is from a study of CD8 T cells in Susac syndrome. Study-level background: At blood draw, Susac syndrome patients were therapy-naive, on corticosteroids, or on intravenous immunoglobulin alone.

An amount of RNA that ranged from roughly 0.45 to 1 ug was reverse transcribed with random hexamers. TCRdb re-called the immunoSEQ multiplex PCR reads with MiXCR, one entry per CDR3 protein. The sample lists roughly 200,000 distinct CDR3 sequences, 85% to 95% occurring once. CDR3 length: 10 amino acids. Trimming took off 5 bases at V and 1 base at J, with 2 bases between the two ends. Germline CDR1 reads SQVTM; CDR2 reads ANQGSEA. Material: CD4+ T cells from PBMCs. This sequence originates from a human donor with Susac syndrome. This chain joins TRBV29-1 and TRBJ1-1; D not certain. The CDR3 is CSVRNTEAFF. DNA for the CDR3: TGCAGCGTTCGGAACACTGAAGCTTTCTTT.